Listed below are T cell receptor beta chains from one sample, sequenced in a study of T cell responses to AZD1222 COVID-19 vaccine. The assay was immunoSEQ multiplex PCR, and TCRdb's table has in-frame clones only and misses some. In the table there are 200,000 or so clones, roughly 92% of which are singletons. Here the sequenced sample was peripheral blood, taken 28 days after the second AZD1222 dose. Receptors originate from an adult who received the AZD1222 COVID-19 vaccine. Both conserved end residues are part of each CDR3. The D gene is left open where the match is weak. Rows may omit the clone size; those that give it use once, few, many or a size class.

D	size	V	J	CDR3	DNA
-	-	TRBV7-6	TRBJ2-2	CASSQGSSGTNTGELFF	TGTGCCAGCAGCCAGGGAAGTTCCGGGACTAACACCGGGGAGCTGTTTTTT
-	-	TRBV2	TRBJ1-3	CASSARGGGNTIYF	TGTGCCAGCAGTGCGAGGGGGGGTGGAAACACCATATATTTT
-	-	TRBV6-5	TRBJ2-3	CASTPPGSTDTQYF	TGTGCCAGCACGCCCCCCGGAAGCACAGATACGCAGTATTTT
TRBD1	-	TRBV6-5	TRBJ2-7	CASRDRGSYEQYF	TGTGCCAGCAGGGACAGGGGGTCTTACGAGCAGTACTTC
-	-	TRBV7-8	TRBJ1-2	CASSFIEGFFFGYTF	TGTGCCAGCAGCTTCATAGAGGGGTTTTTTTTTGGCTACACCTTC
-	-	TRBV4-3	TRBJ1-2	CASSQEWGVNYGYTF	TGCGCCAGCAGCCAAGAGTGGGGGGTTAACTATGGCTACACCTTC
TRBD2	-	TRBV27	TRBJ2-1	CASSLRAGGLGEQFF	TGTGCCAGCAGTTTACGAGCGGGGGGACTTGGTGAGCAGTTCTTC
-	-	TRBV10-2	TRBJ2-5	CASSPISVGETQYF	TGCGCCAGCAGCCCTATCAGCGTAGGAGAGACCCAGTACTTC
-	-	TRBV5-1	TRBJ2-1	CASSLGVDNEQFF	TGCGCCAGCAGCTTGGGAGTGGACAATGAGCAGTTCTTC
-	-	TRBV10-1	TRBJ2-3	CASSGVSDTQYF	TGCGCCAGCAGTGGAGTATCTGATACGCAGTATTTT
TRBD1	-	TRBV15	TRBJ1-1	CATSRLGQGITEAFF	TGTGCCACCAGCAGACTGGGACAGGGAATCACTGAAGCTTTCTTT
-	once	TRBV13	TRBJ1-3	CASSLANTIYF	TGTGCCAGCAGCTTAGCAAACACCATATATTTT
-	-	TRBV9	TRBJ1-3	CASSVAAGESGNTIYF	TGTGCCAGCAGCGTAGCAGCAGGGGAGTCCGGAAACACCATATATTTT
-	-	TRBV6-4	TRBJ2-3	CASSEWGGGRTDTQYF	TGTGCCAGCAGTGAGTGGGGTGGTGGGCGCACAGATACGCAGTATTTT
-	-	TRBV7-3	TRBJ2-1	CASSPGMAGYNEQFF	TGTGCCAGCAGCCCGGGAATGGCCGGCTACAATGAGCAGTTCTTC
-	-	TRBV7-8	TRBJ1-1	CASTSVTYTEAFF	TGTGCCAGCACCTCCGTCACGTACACTGAAGCTTTCTTT
-	-	TRBV5-4	TRBJ2-3	CASSLGDTQYF	TGTGCCAGCAGCTTGGGGGATACGCAGTATTTT
TRBD1	once	TRBV11-3	TRBJ2-2	CASSTGTDTGELFF	TGTGCCAGCAGCACCGGGACAGACACCGGGGAGCTGTTTTTT
TRBD2	once	TRBV18	TRBJ2-7	CASSPTSGGSYEQYF	TGTGCCAGCTCGCCGACTAGCGGGGGGTCCTACGAGCAGTACTTC
-	-	TRBV3-1/TRBV3-2	TRBJ1-3	CASSLRQGRDTIYF	TGTGCCAGCAGCCTCCGGCAGGGCCGGGACACCATATATTTT
-	-	TRBV30	TRBJ1-3	CAWSVSRVDSGNTIYF	TGTGCCTGGAGTGTAAGCAGGGTCGACTCTGGAAACACCATATATTTT
-	once	TRBV18	TRBJ1-2	CASSPPWSRNYGYTF	TGTGCCAGCTCACCACCTTGGTCTCGAAACTATGGCTACACCTTC
-	-	TRBV28	TRBJ1-5	CASSLGGQPQHF	TGTGCCAGCAGTTTAGGGGGACAGCCCCAGCATTTT
TRBD2	-	TRBV5-1	TRBJ2-2	CASSPGTSGGSTGELFF	TGCGCCAGCAGCCCTGGGACTAGCGGGGGGTCCACCGGGGAGCTGTTTTTT
-	-	TRBV20-1	TRBJ2-7	CSARSWGRQYF	TGCAGTGCTAGGTCCTGGGGCAGGCAGTACTTC
-	once	TRBV28	TRBJ2-7	CASSLAYEQYF	TGTGCCAGCAGTTTGGCTTACGAGCAGTACTTC
-	-	TRBV15	TRBJ1-4	CATSRDLGRGGYAENEKLFF	TGTGCCACCAGCAGAGATTTGGGAAGGGGCGGGTACGCTGAGAATGAAAAACTGTTTTTT
-	-	TRBV18	TRBJ1-2	CASSSTGTAYNYGYTF	TGTGCCAGCTCTTCCACAGGGACGGCCTACAACTATGGCTACACCTTC
-	few	TRBV18	TRBJ1-2	CASSLRDLRGGYTF	TGTGCCAGCTCACTCCGGGACCTCCGAGGGGGCTACACCTTC
TRBD2	-	TRBV7-8	TRBJ2-1	CASSYGEGNEQFF	TGTGCCAGCAGCTACGGGGAGGGCAATGAGCAGTTCTTC
-	-	TRBV27	TRBJ1-3	CASRSAYSGNTIYF	TGTGCCAGCAGGAGTGCGTACTCTGGAAACACCATATATTTT
TRBD1	-	TRBV7-9	TRBJ1-6	CASSAQGDSPLHF	TGTGCCAGCAGCGCCCAGGGGGATTCACCCCTCCACTTT
-	once	TRBV6-4	TRBJ2-1	CASSDTIDGEQFF	TGTGCCAGCAGTGACACCATCGACGGGGAGCAGTTCTTC
-	-	TRBV30	TRBJ1-5	CAWGGAGQQPQHF	TGTGCCTGGGGGGGTGCAGGCCAACAGCCCCAGCATTTT
-	-	TRBV2	TRBJ2-7	CASSPRTGGGYEQYF	TGTGCCAGCAGCCCACGGACAGGAGGGGGCTACGAGCAGTACTTC
-	-	TRBV30	TRBJ1-2	CAWNNGRGTIYGYTF	TGTGCCTGGAATAACGGCAGGGGAACTATCTATGGCTACACCTTC